This T cell receptor beta chain came from a study of Ad26.COV2.S vaccination and SARS-CoV-2 variants. Profiled with immunoSEQ multiplex PCR; TCRdb holds only in-frame clones, not every one. Counted here are around 170,000 clones, roughly nine tenths occurring once; the ten biggest clones make up over 4.5%. In regard to this clone: Its antigen is not identified.

Points from the study as a whole: Considerable breadth of spike-specific CD8+ and CD4+ T cell responses has reportedly been documented following vaccination. Ad26.COV2.S recipients had broader spike-specific TCRs (P = 0.0014). Vaccine recipients and placebo recipients showed similar non-spike TCR breadth. Quantification of TCR breadth and depth may have yielded underestimates of total T cell responses.

This CDR3 is 15 amino acids long. V was pared by 5 bases and J by 3 bases, with 4 bases of the junction left unmatched. In germline, CDR1 is SEHNR, CDR2 FQNEAQ (reference sequence). The V call is TRBV7-9, the J call TRBJ1-6, with 7 positions matching TRBD1. The receptor was isolated from a human donor who had recovered from COVID-19. Sequencing was performed on peripheral blood, taken after recovery from COVID-19. CDR3 in DNA: TGTGCCAGCAGCGGGACAGATTACTATAATTCACCCCTCCACTTT. Amino acid sequence: CASSGTDYYNSPLHF.